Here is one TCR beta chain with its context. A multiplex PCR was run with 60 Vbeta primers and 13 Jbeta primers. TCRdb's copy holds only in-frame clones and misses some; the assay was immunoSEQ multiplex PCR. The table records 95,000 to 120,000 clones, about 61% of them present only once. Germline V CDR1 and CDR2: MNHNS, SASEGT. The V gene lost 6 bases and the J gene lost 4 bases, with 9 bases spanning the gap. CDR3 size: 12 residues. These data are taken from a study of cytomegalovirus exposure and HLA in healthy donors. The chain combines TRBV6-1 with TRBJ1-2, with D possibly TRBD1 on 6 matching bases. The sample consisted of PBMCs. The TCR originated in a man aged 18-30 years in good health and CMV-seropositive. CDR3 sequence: CASSGQSYGYTF. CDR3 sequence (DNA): TGTGCCAGCAGCGGACAGTCCTATGGCTACACCTTC.